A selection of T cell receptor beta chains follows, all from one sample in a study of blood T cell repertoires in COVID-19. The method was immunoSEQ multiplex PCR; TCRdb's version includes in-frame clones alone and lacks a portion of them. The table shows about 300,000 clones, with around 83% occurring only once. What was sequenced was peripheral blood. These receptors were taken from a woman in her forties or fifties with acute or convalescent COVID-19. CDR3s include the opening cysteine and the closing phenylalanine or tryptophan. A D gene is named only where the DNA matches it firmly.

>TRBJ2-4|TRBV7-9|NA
CASSENRAKNIQYF
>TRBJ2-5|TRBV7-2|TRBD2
CASTSGTSGYQETQYF
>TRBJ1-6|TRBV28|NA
CASNRVTNSPLHF
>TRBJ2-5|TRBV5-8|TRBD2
CASSLGTGTSKETQYF
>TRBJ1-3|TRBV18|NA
CASSPQGRPALSGNTIYF
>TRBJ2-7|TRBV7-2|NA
CASSLDKSYEQYF
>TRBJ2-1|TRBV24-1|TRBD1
CATSDLTGGAYNEQFF
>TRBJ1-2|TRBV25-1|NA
CASSEWAGSGYGYTF
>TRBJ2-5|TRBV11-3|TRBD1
CASSLGQKETQYF
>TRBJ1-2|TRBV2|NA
CASSDISNYGYTF
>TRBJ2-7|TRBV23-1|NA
CASSREDRGPGLAAYEQYF
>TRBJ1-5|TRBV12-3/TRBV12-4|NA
CASSFDWNQPQHF
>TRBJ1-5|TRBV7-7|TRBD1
CASRRVQGSNQPQHF
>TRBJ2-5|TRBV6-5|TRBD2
CASSYVASGLAATQYF
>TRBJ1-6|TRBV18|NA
CASSPAQGPPLHF
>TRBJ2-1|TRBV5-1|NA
CASSLAPSWGSTYNEQFF